This T cell receptor (beta chain) came from a study of cytomegalovirus exposure and HLA in healthy donors. Study-wide background: Early released data comprised 80 million or so unique TCRs from HLA-typed donors.

Primers: 60 Vbeta forward and 13 Jbeta reverse. Produced via immunoSEQ multiplex PCR; TCRdb's table is partial and in-frame only. The sample lists about 130,000 clones; just under 75% were seen once. Remarks on this clone: Its antigen is as yet unknown.

Germline loops: CDR1 SEHNR, CDR2 FQNEAQ (reference sequence). The CDR3 extends over 15 amino acids. V was shortened by 5 bases and J by 6 bases, with 19 bases between the two germline ends. Study-wide results and limits: Whilst most TCR sequences proved rare, a subset of public TCRs occurred across many donors. Prior analysis indicated that the majority of TCR beta V segments exhibited productivity approximately 87% or approximately 30% of the time. One later analysis reportedly identified an Asian-associated ancestry cluster that showed fewer N-insertions than the roughly 640-donor mean.

This receptor was identified in a man aged 60 to 69 in good health and CMV-seropositive. This sequence joins TRBV7-9 and TRBJ1-1; possibly TRBD1 for D (6 bases). The sample was PBMCs. The chain's CDR3 is CASSPLTGRAPEAFF. DNA for the CDR3: TGTGCCAGCAGCCCCCTTACAGGGAGGGCCCCTGAAGCTTTCTTT.